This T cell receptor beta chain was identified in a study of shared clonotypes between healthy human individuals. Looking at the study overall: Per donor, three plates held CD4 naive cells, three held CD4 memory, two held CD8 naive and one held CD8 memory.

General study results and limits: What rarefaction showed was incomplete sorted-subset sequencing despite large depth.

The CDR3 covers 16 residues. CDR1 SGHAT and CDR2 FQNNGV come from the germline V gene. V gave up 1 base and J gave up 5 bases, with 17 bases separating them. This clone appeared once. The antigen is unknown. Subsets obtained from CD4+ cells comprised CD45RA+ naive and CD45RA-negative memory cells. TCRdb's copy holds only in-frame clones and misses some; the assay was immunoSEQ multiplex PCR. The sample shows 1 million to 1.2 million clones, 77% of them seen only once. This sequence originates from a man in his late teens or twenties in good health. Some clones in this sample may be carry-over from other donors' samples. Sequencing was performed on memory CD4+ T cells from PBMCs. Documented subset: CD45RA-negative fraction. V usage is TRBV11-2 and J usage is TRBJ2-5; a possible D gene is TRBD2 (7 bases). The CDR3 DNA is TGTGCCAGCAGCTTAGTGGGGGGCGGGAGAGAGGAGACCCAGTACTTC. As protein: CASSLVGGGREETQYF.